Listed here are 16 T cell receptor beta chains from one sample, sequenced in a study of cytomegalovirus exposure and HLA in healthy donors. Researchers ran the PCR with 60 Vbeta and 13 Jbeta primers. Sequencing was performed with immunoSEQ multiplex PCR; in TCRdb, only in-frame clones are kept and a portion is missing. The top ten clones hold 1.5% to 2% of a sample with some 190,000 clones, 79% of them seen once. The sequenced material came from PBMCs. These receptors came from a woman aged 50 to 60 in good health and CMV-seronegative.

This chain links TRBV25-1 with TRBJ2-3; TRBD2 matches 9 bases. The V segment lost 8 bases and the J segment 2 bases; nucleotides outside the gene matches: 8. CDR3 length equals 15 residues. Germline V CDR1 and CDR2: MGHDK, SYGVNS. CDR3 residues: CASGYSGRYTDTQYF. For the CDR3, the DNA is TGTGCCAGCGGATATAGCGGGAGATACACAGATACGCAGTATTTT.

This clone came up a few times. This chain joins TRBV4-1 and TRBJ2-7, with TRBD1 identical over 9 bases. Germline trimming cut 1 base from V and 9 bases from J; bases unmatched to any gene: 7. The CDR3 runs to 14 residues. CDR1 and CDR2 (germline): MGHRA, YSYEKL. For the CDR3, the DNA is TGCGCCAGCAGCCAAGGGGACAGGGACAAAGGGCAGTACTTC. It is translated as CASSQGDRDKGQYF.

The chain has TRBV28 and TRBJ1-5; D call uncertain. Per the germline V gene, CDR1 is MDHEN and CDR2 is SYDVKM. The CDR3 length is 11 residues. V lost 6 bases and J 4 bases, leaving 4 bases between the germline ends. This chain's CDR3 is CASSQNQPQHF. CDR3 sequence (DNA): TGTGCCAGCAGCCAAAATCAGCCCCAGCATTTT.

V gene TRBV2 combines with J gene TRBJ1-4; 11 bases align to TRBD1. The germline CDR1 and CDR2 sequences are SNHLY and FYNNEI. Trimming took 5 bases from V and 8 from J; bases not matched to a gene: 4. The CDR3 sequence is 14 residues long. This CDR3 is CASSWDRGGEKLFF. In DNA, the CDR3 is TGTGCCAGCAGTTGGGACAGGGGGGGAGAAAAACTGTTTTTT.

The rearrangement joins TRBV9 to TRBJ1-2; 7 bases match TRBD1. V dropped 4 bases and J dropped 8; count of bases not matched to a gene: 17. The length of the CDR3 is 16 residues. The V gene's germline CDR1 is SGDLS and CDR2 YYNGEE. CDR3 sequence: CASSLLQGGNSDGYTF. The CDR3 region has the DNA TGTGCCAGCAGCTTACTCCAGGGGGGCAACTCGGACGGCTACACCTTC. Together with reference TRBV9 and TRBJ1-2, the CDR3 gives the full variable domain: DSGVTQTPKHLITATGQRVTLRCSPRSGDLSVYWYQQSLDQGLQFLIQYYNGEERAKGNILERFSAQQFPDLHSELNLSSLELGDSALYFCASSLLQGGNSDGYTFGSGTRLTVV.

This clone came up once. The J gene is TRBJ1-2, the V gene TRBV9; 12 positions match TRBD1. Trimming removed 0 bases from V and 9 bases from J; junction bases left unmatched: 6. Per the germline V gene, CDR1 is SGDLS and CDR2 is YYNGEE. The CDR3 contains 15 residues. This CDR3 is CASSVVAGQGASYTF. The CDR3 nucleotides are TGTGCCAGCAGCGTAGTAGCGGGACAGGGGGCGAGCTACACCTTC.

This chain joins TRBV2 and TRBJ2-7, with 7 bases fitting TRBD2. Germline V CDR1 and CDR2: SNHLY, FYNNEI. J was trimmed by 3 bases and V by 11 bases; bases with no gene match: 10. The CDR3 is 13 residues long. The CDR3 region has the DNA TGTGCCCTAAGGGCTAGCGGTAGCTACGAGCAGTACTTC. Encoded protein: CALRASGSYEQYF.

A few counts support this clone. The chain uses TRBV7-3 and TRBJ2-1, with D possibly being TRBD2 (7 bases). The CDR3 consists of 16 residues. CDR1 is SGHTA and CDR2 is FQGTGA in the germline V gene. V was shortened by 5 bases and J by 5 bases, with 19 bases between the two germline ends. CDR3: CASSKQGGVVDNEQFF. The CDR3 nucleotides are TGTGCCAGCAGCAAACAGGGAGGGGTCGTAGACAATGAGCAGTTCTTC.

The chain combines TRBV6-6 with TRBJ1-1; TRBD1 is a possible D gene (5 bases). The V gene lost 2 bases and the J gene lost 6 bases, with 13 bases spanning the gap. Germline CDR1 is MNHNY and CDR2 is SVGAGI (reference sequence). This CDR3 is 14 amino acids long. CDR3 DNA sequence: TGTGCCAGCAGTTACGAGGAATCAGGGCCTGAAGCTTTCTTT. Amino acids: CASSYEESGPEAFF.

The chain links TRBV18 to TRBJ1-2, with 10 bases aligning to TRBD1. Germline trimming cut 6 bases from V and 6 bases from J; bases unmatched to any gene: 7. The germline V gene has CDR1 KGHSH and CDR2 LQKENI. The CDR3 is 14 amino acids. CDR3 in DNA: TGTGCCAGCTCGTCCGGACAGGGGGTACATGGCTACACCTTC. This gives the protein CASSSGQGVHGYTF. Variable domain in full (rest from reference TRBV18 and TRBJ1-2): NAGVMQNPRHLVRRRGQEARLRCSPMKGHSHVYWYRQLPEEGLKFMVYLQKENIIDESGMPKERFSAEFPKEGPSILRIQQVVRGDSAAYFCASSSGQGVHGYTFGSGTRLTVV.

In this sample, this clone turned up a few times. The junction departs from the called germline gene at one end, perhaps through a read error. The rearrangement uses TRBV7-2 and TRBJ2-1; 10 bases align to TRBD2. The germline gives CDR1 SGHTA, CDR2 FQGNSA. The CDR3 contains 15 residues. This CDR3 is CASSSSILAGRAQIF. The DNA for the CDR3 is TGTGCCAGCAGCTCGTCAATACTAGCGGGGCGAGCGCAAATCTTC.

This clone was seen a few times. The chain employs TRBV5-1 and TRBJ2-7, with 7 bases aligning to TRBD1. Germline V gene lookup returns CDR1 SGHRS and CDR2 YFSETQ. The junction had 8 bases not matched to a gene; V was cut back by 3 bases and J by 2 bases. The CDR3 is 15 amino acids. CDR3 residues: CASSSGQGVTYEQYF. The CDR3 bases are TGCGCCAGCAGCTCGGGGCAGGGGGTGACCTACGAGCAGTACTTC.

The chain couples TRBV5-5 to TRBJ2-6; 8 nucleotides align to TRBD1. After removal of 8 bases from V and 3 bases from J, the junction contained 7 bases not matched to a gene. The CDR3 extends over 15 amino acids. Germline V gene lookup returns CDR1 SGHKS and CDR2 YYEKEE (reference sequence). DNA for the CDR3: TGTGCCAGTCAGACAGGGGCGATTGGGGCCAACGTCCTGACTTTC. Translated: CASQTGAIGANVLTF.

In its sample, this clone was seen many times. V gene TRBV2 combines with J gene TRBJ2-6, with D possibly TRBD1 on 5 matching bases. The V gene's germline CDR1 is SNHLY and CDR2 FYNNEI. The V end was cut by 5 bases, the J end by 0 bases, with 17 bases between. The CDR3 runs 18 residues. The CDR3 nucleotides are TGTGCCAGCAGTTCGACAGCGCTCTCCTTCTCTGGGGCCAACGTCCTGACTTTC. Encoded protein: CASSSTALSFSGANVLTF.

The genes are TRBV6-4 and TRBJ2-5; D perhaps matches TRBD2 (6 bases). V was pared by 6 bases and J by 3 bases, with 17 bases between. The germline gives CDR1 MRHNA, CDR2 SNTAGT. The CDR3 extends over 15 amino acids. CDR3 in amino acids: CASRTLGGAEETQYF. The CDR3 bases are TGTGCCAGCAGGACCCTCGGGGGAGCGGAAGAGACCCAGTACTTC.

This sequence joins TRBV4-1 and TRBJ2-5; D might be TRBD1 (5 bases). The V and J ends lost 1 base and 2 bases respectively, with 8 bases between them. This CDR3 contains 14 residues. Germline V lookup: CDR1 MGHRA, CDR2 YSYEKL. This CDR3 is CASSQGNRQETQYF. The CDR3 coding sequence is TGCGCCAGCAGCCAAGGAAACAGGCAAGAGACCCAGTACTTC.